These 25 T cell receptor beta chains were sequenced from one sample in a study of CD8+ T cells in alopecia areata. The sequencing template was cDNA reverse transcribed from extracted RNA. Generated by immunoSEQ multiplex PCR, the TCRdb table keeps only in-frame clones and is missing some. The sample lists more than 90,000 clones, approximately 38% seen once, with 3.1% in the top ten. Material for sequencing was CD4+ T cells sorted from blood. The receptors here all came from a human donor with alopecia areata.

In DNA form, the CDR3 reads TGTGCCAGTAGTACCCCCCCACACAATGAGCAGTTCTTC. Protein: CASSTPPHNEQFF. J is TRBJ2-1 and V is TRBV19; D remains unclear. The V and J ends lost 4 bases and 5 bases respectively, with 9 bases between them. This CDR3 comprises 13 residues. The germline gives CDR1 LNHDA, CDR2 SQIVND (reference sequence).

The V and J genes are TRBV2 and TRBJ2-6, with TRBD1 identical over 8 bases. V lost 2 bases and J lost 9; bases outside the gene matches: 3. Per the germline V gene, CDR1 is SNHLY and CDR2 is FYNNEI. The CDR3 is made up of 14 amino acids. CDR3 amino acids: CASSEQGAGNVLTF. CDR3 DNA sequence: TGTGCCAGCAGTGAACAGGGGGCTGGCAACGTCCTGACTTTC. Variable domain in full (rest from reference TRBV2 and TRBJ2-6): EPEVTQTPSHQVTQMGQEVILRCVPISNHLYFYWYRQILGQKVEFLVSFYNNEISEKSEIFDDQFSVERPDGSNFTLKIRSTKLEDSAMYFCASSEQGAGNVLTFGAGSRLTVL.

This clone was seen a handful of times. The rearrangement uses TRBV29-1 and TRBJ2-7, with 9 bases fitting TRBD1. The CDR3 is made up of 13 amino acids. After removal of 2 bases from V and 6 bases from J, the junction contained 5 bases not matched to a gene. CDR1 is SQVTM, CDR2 ANQGSEA, per germline. DNA of the CDR3: TGCAGCGTTGAAAGAACAGGGGGCTCCGAGCAGTACTTC. The encoded protein is CSVERTGGSEQYF.

This clone turned up a few times. This sequence joins TRBV28 and TRBJ2-1, with a weak D call TRBD1 (6 bases). Germline CDR1 and CDR2: MDHEN and SYDVKM. This CDR3 is 16 amino acids long. Between the trimmed V and J ends, which lost 6 bases and 2 bases, there was a span of 17 bases. CDR3: CASRVGGGGAYNEQFF. The CDR3 bases are TGTGCCAGCAGAGTAGGGGGTGGGGGAGCCTACAATGAGCAGTTCTTC.

Comments on this clone: One junction end does not reproduce the germline sequence, and a read error may be involved. This chain links TRBV14 with TRBJ2-1; D not certain. Germline V gives CDR1 SGHDN, CDR2 FVKESK. CDR3 length: 10 amino acids. The CDR3 sequence is CASSYPARLF. CDR3 DNA: TGTGCCAGCAGTTATCCAGCCCGGCTCTTC.

This chain links TRBV29-1 with TRBJ2-7; TRBD1 aligns across 10 bases. The ends lost 4 bases at V and 6 bases at J; junction bases unmatched: 9. The V gene's germline CDR1 is SQVTM and CDR2 ANQGSEA. This CDR3 comprises 14 residues. The CDR3 DNA reads as TGCAGCGTTGTAGGGGACAGGGGCCTCTCCGAGCAGTACTTC. This gives the protein CSVVGDRGLSEQYF.

This clone was picked up a small number of times. This chain uses TRBV29-1 with TRBJ2-3, with 7 bases matching TRBD2. The V and J ends lost 7 bases and 0 bases, in that order; junction bases with no gene match: 7. The length of the CDR3 is 14 residues. CDR1 is SQVTM, CDR2 ANQGSEA, per germline. The CDR3 here is CSAVISGSTDTQYF. As DNA, the CDR3 is TGCAGCGCCGTTATTAGCGGGAGCACAGATACGCAGTATTTT.

This chain uses TRBV18 with TRBJ2-3; TRBD1 might be the D (6 bases). The CDR3 has 14 residues. CDR1 is KGHSH and CDR2 is LQKENI in the germline V gene. V was cut by 6 bases and J by 4 bases, with 14 bases left in between. The CDR3 coding sequence is TGTGCCAGCTCCTCGCAGGGGTTGTCAGATACGCAGTATTTT. The encoded protein is CASSSQGLSDTQYF.

The chain recombines TRBV4-1 with TRBJ2-7; 9 bases agree with TRBD1. The V gene's germline CDR1 is MGHRA and CDR2 YSYEKL. The CDR3 contains 14 residues. Trimming took 3 bases from V and 5 from J; bases not matched to a gene: 5. The CDR3 here is CASSHRDRVNEQYF. In nucleotides, the CDR3 is TGCGCCAGCAGCCATAGGGACAGGGTAAACGAGCAGTACTTC.

The chain recombines TRBV25-1 with TRBJ2-1; 9 nucleotides agree with TRBD1. This CDR3 is 15 amino acids long. Losses at the gene ends were 3 bases for V and 3 bases for J; bases not matched to a gene: 3. Germline V gene lookup returns CDR1 MGHDK and CDR2 SYGVNS. CDR3 nucleotide sequence: TGTGCCAGCAGTGAGGCGGGACAGGGCTACAATGAGCAGTTCTTC. It encodes CASSEAGQGYNEQFF.

The chain employs TRBV30 and TRBJ2-5; D ambiguous. Germline values: CDR1 GTSNPN, CDR2 SVGIG (reference sequence). This CDR3 has 13 residues. Trimming took off 0 bases at V and 7 bases at J, with 12 bases between the two ends. The CDR3 is CAWSVKGGWTQYF. As DNA, the CDR3 is TGTGCCTGGAGTGTAAAGGGTGGATGGACCCAGTACTTC.

There are a few counts of this clone. The chain carries TRBV28 and TRBJ1-1; 8 nucleotides align to TRBD1. Per germline, CDR1 MDHEN and CDR2 SYDVKM. V trimming: 2 bases; J trimming: 1 base; junction bases outside the gene matches: 0. CDR3 length: 14 amino acids. The CDR3 sequence is CASSLGQGNTEAFF. The CDR3 coding sequence is TGTGCCAGCAGTTTAGGACAGGGGAACACTGAAGCTTTCTTT.

This clone was counted a few times. Distinct nucleotide sequences in the sample also encode this CDR3. This chain uses TRBV7-2 with TRBJ2-5; TRBD2 aligns across 8 bases. In germline, CDR1 is SGHTA, CDR2 FQGNSA. This CDR3 region has 14 residues. The V gene end was trimmed by 5 bases and the J gene end by 4 bases; junction bases not matched to a gene: 6. CDR3 region: CASSPTGGVETQYF. The CDR3 coding sequence is TGTGCCAGCAGCCCGACCGGGGGGGTAGAGACCCAGTACTTC. The entire variable domain, with the rest obtained from reference TRBV7-2 and TRBJ2-5, is as follows: GAGVSQSPSNKVTEKGKDVELRCDPISGHTALYWYRQSLGQGLEFLIYFQGNSAPDKSGLPSDRFSAERTGGSVSTLTIQRTQQEDSAVYLCASSPTGGVETQYFGPGTRLLVL.

This clone has just a few counts. This rearrangement joins TRBV7-3 to TRBJ1-1; the match to TRBD1 covers 7 bases. The CDR3 is 14 residues long. The germline CDR1 and CDR2 sequences are SGHTA and FQGTGA. Trimming removed 5 bases from V and 0 bases from J; junction bases left unmatched: 3. CDR3 amino acids: CASSPGTVNTEAFF. CDR3 DNA sequence: TGTGCCAGCAGCCCCGGGACAGTGAACACTGAAGCTTTCTTT. Variable domain in full (rest from reference TRBV7-3 and TRBJ1-1): GAGVSQTPSNKVTEKGKYVELRCDPISGHTALYWYRQSLGQGPEFLIYFQGTGAADDSGLPNDRFFAVRPEGSVSTLKIQRTERGDSAVYLCASSPGTVNTEAFFGQGTRLTVV.

The V gene is TRBV29-1, the J gene TRBJ2-3; the D gene could be TRBD1 or TRBD2 (5 bases each). Trimming removed 3 bases from V and 0 bases from J, with 10 bases in between. Germline V gene lookup returns CDR1 SQVTM and CDR2 ANQGSEA. This CDR3 is 14 amino acids long. CDR3 in DNA: TGCAGCGTTGATGCCGGGGCGAGCACAGATACGCAGTATTTT. This gives the protein CSVDAGASTDTQYF.

CDR3 residues: CASSSPLRDGPGDTQYF. The CDR3 nucleotides are TGTGCCAGCAGCTCGCCTTTGCGGGACGGCCCTGGGGATACGCAGTATTTT. The chain joins TRBV7-9 to TRBJ2-3; TRBD2 is a possible D gene (6 bases). This CDR3 spans 17 amino acids. Germline CDR1 and CDR2: SEHNR and FQNEAQ (reference sequence). Trimming removed 4 bases at V and 6 bases at J, with 23 bases between.

This clone was seen a handful of times. CDR3 protein: CASSSGANVLTF. In DNA, the CDR3 is TGTGCCAGCAGCTCTGGGGCCAACGTCCTGACTTTC. This chain uses TRBV7-9 with TRBJ2-6; no firm D call. Germline-derived CDR1 and CDR2 are SEHNR and FQNEAQ (reference sequence). This CDR3 is built from 12 residues. With 4 bases removed from V and 2 bases from J, the gap between germline ends came to 0 bases.

V is TRBV7-9 and J is TRBJ1-1; D ambiguous. Trimming took 1 base from V and 1 from J, leaving 13 bases between them. Germline values: CDR1 SEHNR, CDR2 FQNEAQ (reference sequence). The CDR3 runs 16 residues. The CDR3 sequence is CASSLGGSRGNTEAFF. The CDR3 region has the DNA TGTGCCAGCAGCTTAGGGGGATCGCGGGGGAACACTGAAGCTTTCTTT.

This chain uses TRBV9 with TRBJ2-7; TRBD1 agrees at 8 bases. Unmatched junction bases numbered 5, after V lost 3 bases and J lost 6 bases. CDR1 SGDLS and CDR2 YYNGEE come from the germline V gene. This CDR3 comprises 13 residues. CDR3 sequence reads: CASSETTGGEQYF. The CDR3 DNA reads TGTGCCAGCAGCGAAACTACAGGGGGCGAGCAGTACTTC. The full variable domain, with the rest looked up from reference TRBV9 and TRBJ2-7, is DSGVTQTPKHLITATGQRVTLRCSPRSGDLSVYWYQQSLDQGLQFLIQYYNGEERAKGNILERFSAQQFPDLHSELNLSSLELGDSALYFCASSETTGGEQYFGPGTRLTVT.

This clone was picked up a small number of times. The V call is TRBV7-6, the J call TRBJ2-6; 7 bases align to TRBD1. V trimming: 5 bases; J trimming: 2 bases; junction bases outside the gene matches: 3. The CDR3 runs 15 residues. Germline-derived CDR1 and CDR2 are SGHVS and FNYEAQ. The CDR3 here is CASSLGTAGANVLTF. The CDR3 DNA reads TGTGCCAGCAGCCTCGGGACAGCTGGGGCCAACGTCCTGACTTTC.

CDR3 nucleotides: TGTGCCAGCAGCACCACTACGGGGGAGACCCAGTACTTC. Residues: CASSTTTGETQYF. This rearrangement joins TRBV7-3 to TRBJ2-5, with a tentative D call TRBD2 (5 bases). The germline gives CDR1 SGHTA, CDR2 FQGTGA. The CDR3 loop spans 13 amino acids. V was shortened by 5 bases and J by 5 bases, with 12 bases between the two germline ends.

A few counts support this clone. The chain uses TRBV25-1 and TRBJ2-3; D is unresolved. Germline loops: CDR1 MGHDK, CDR2 SYGVNS. V was trimmed by 0 bases and J by 10 bases, leaving 11 bases between them. CDR3 length equals 13 residues. The CDR3: CASSEYLSWSQYF. The CDR3 DNA is TGTGCCAGCAGTGAATATCTTAGCTGGTCGCAGTATTTT.

The rearrangement joins TRBV7-2 to TRBJ1-1, with a weak D call TRBD1 (5 bases). The ends were cut back, 1 base at V and 5 bases at J, with 11 bases in the middle. The CDR3 loop spans 14 amino acids. Germline CDR1 reads SGHTA; CDR2 reads FQGNSA. As DNA, the CDR3 is TGTGCCAGCAGCTTAGAGGGCGGGGGGACTGAAGCTTTCTTT. Protein product: CASSLEGGGTEAFF.

By share, this clone counts as medium-sized (0.01 to 0.1%). This rearrangement joins TRBV19 to TRBJ2-3, with TRBD2 matching over 7 bases. Germline V lookup: CDR1 LNHDA, CDR2 SQIVND (reference sequence). The length of the CDR3 is 14 residues. V trimming: 9 bases; J trimming: 6 bases; junction bases outside the gene matches: 12. CDR3 DNA: TGTGCCAGCAAATTGACTAGCCATTCGGATACGCAGTATTTT. Protein: CASKLTSHSDTQYF.

This chain uses TRBV2 with TRBJ2-5; D could derive from TRBD1 or TRBD2 (5 bases each). V lost 7 bases, J lost 2 bases, and 20 bases lay in between. From germline, CDR1 is SNHLY and CDR2 FYNNEI. This CDR3 is 16 amino acids long. CDR3 protein: CASMRDAGSSQETQYF. CDR3 coding DNA: TGTGCCAGCATGAGGGATGCAGGGAGTAGTCAAGAGACCCAGTACTTC.